These 10 T cell receptor beta chains originate from one sample sequenced in a study. In TCRdb, the 5' RACE reads were re-called with MiXCR into one record per CDR3 protein. The table shows about 54,000 distinct CDR3 sequences, with 17% occurring only once. The specimen was naive CD4+ T cells sorted from blood. Sample subset: naive CD4+ T cells, CD4+CD45RA+CD25-. The receptors were gathered from a female donor with breast cancer.

The J gene is TRBJ2-3, the V gene TRBV7-8; possible D gene TRBD2, 7 bases. Germline loops: CDR1 SGHVS, CDR2 FQNEAQ. Trimming took 4 bases from V and 2 from J, leaving 16 bases between them. This CDR3 contains 16 residues. The CDR3 DNA reads as TGTGCCAGCAGCTCCTCGCGGCGGGGGCCCACAGATACGCAGTATTTT. Its protein is CASSSSRRGPTDTQYF.

Relative to its sample, this clonotype is medium-sized (0.01 to 0.1%). The V gene is TRBV29-1, the J gene TRBJ2-1; TRBD2 matches at 7 bases. From germline, CDR1 is SQVTM and CDR2 ANQGSEA. This CDR3 has 15 residues. V shed 7 bases and J 9 bases; nucleotides not matched to a gene: 18. DNA of the CDR3: TGCAGCGCGGCCGGTGGGAGGGCTATAATGTCTGAGCAGTTCTTC. This sequence encodes CSAAGGRAIMSEQFF.

The rearrangement links TRBV11-2 to TRBJ2-5; D is possibly TRBD1 (6 bases). Germline V CDR1 and CDR2: SGHAT, FQNNGV. Trimming removed 5 bases from V and 5 bases from J, with 15 bases in between. CDR3 length: 14 amino acids. The CDR3 region has the DNA TGTGCCAGCAGCCCCGACAGGTGGTGGGAGACCCAGTACTTC. Its translation is CASSPDRWWETQYF. Based on the CDR3 plus reference TRBV11-2 and TRBJ2-5, the full variable domain is EAGVAQSPRYKIIEKRQSVAFWCNPISGHATLYWYQQILGQGPKLLIQFQNNGVVDDSQLPKDRFSAERLKGVDSTLKIQPAKLEDSAVYLCASSPDRWWETQYFGPGTRLLVL.

CDR3 sequence: CASSVGQGQAQYF. CDR3 nucleotides: TGTGCCAGCAGCGTAGGTCAGGGACAAGCGCAGTATTTT. The chain recombines TRBV9 with TRBJ2-3; D may be TRBD1 (6 bases). The CDR3 length is 13 residues. In germline, CDR1 is SGDLS, CDR2 YYNGEE. V lost 0 bases and J lost 10, with 12 bases in between.

This clonotype was recorded at least ten times. The chain recombines TRBV20-1 with TRBJ1-2; 7 bases are a match to TRBD1. Germline lookup yields CDR1 DFQATT and CDR2 SNEGSKA (reference sequence). V lost 6 bases and J lost 4; bases outside the gene matches: 11. The CDR3 covers 14 residues. CDR3 DNA: TGCAGTGCATTCAGTGTACAGGGGATCTATGGCTACACCTTC. It specifies CSAFSVQGIYGYTF.

A few counts support this clonotype. The chain is built from TRBV12-3 or TRBV12-4 and TRBJ2-1, with TRBD1 matching 8 bases. With 5 bases clipped from V and 6 bases from J, the junction kept 3 bases outside the gene matches. This CDR3 comprises 13 residues. The DNA of the CDR3 is TGTGCCAGCAGTCCGACAGGGGTCAATGAGCAGTTCTTC. It codes for CASSPTGVNEQFF.

This clonotype was seen ten or more times. This sequence joins TRBV7-2 and TRBJ2-3, with D possibly TRBD2 on 6 matching bases. This CDR3 has 18 amino acids. Germline CDR1 SGHTA, CDR2 FQGNSA. Trimming cost V 1 base and J 0 bases, with 17 bases left between them. The CDR3 protein is CASSLDGRIIGSTDTQYF. CDR3 DNA: TGTGCCAGCAGCTTAGACGGGAGAATTATCGGTAGCACAGATACGCAGTATTTT.

This clonotype came up many times. The chain recombines TRBV5-1 with TRBJ2-5, with D possibly being TRBD1 (6 bases). In germline, CDR1 is SGHRS, CDR2 YFSETQ. The CDR3 loop spans 13 amino acids. V was clipped by 4 bases and J by 5 bases, with 12 bases between them. The CDR3 here is CASSRQVRETQYF. The CDR3 DNA is TGCGCCAGCAGCCGACAGGTTCGGGAGACCCAGTACTTC.

In the case of this clonotype: Since a much larger clone is just one base distant, this may be a read error. CDR3 sequence: CASSYVRGNNGYTF. The CDR3 nucleotides are TGTGCCAGCAGTTACGTCCGGGGGAACAATGGCTACACCTTC. This rearrangement joins TRBV6-2 or TRBV6-3 to TRBJ1-2; a weak D match, TRBD1 (5 bases). V was shortened by 2 bases and J by 6 bases, with 13 bases between the two germline ends. Germline V CDR1 and CDR2: MNHEY, SVGEGT. There are 14 residues in the CDR3.

This clonotype occurred once. Possible read error: a much larger clone is one base away. The J gene is TRBJ2-5, the V gene TRBV7-8, with 8 bases fitting TRBD2. V lost 8 bases, J lost 3 bases, and 8 bases stayed unmatched. CDR1 is SGHVS and CDR2 is FQNEAQ in the germline V gene. The CDR3 sequence is 14 residues long. The CDR3 bases are TGTGCCAGCTGCCTTCAGACTAGCGAAGAGACCCAGTACTTC. Amino acids: CASCLQTSEETQYF. Based on the CDR3 plus reference TRBV7-8 and TRBJ2-5, the full variable domain is GAGVSQSPRYKVAKRGQDVALRCDPISGHVSLFWYQQALGQGPEFLTYFQNEAQLDKSGLPSDRFFAERPEGSVSTLKIQRTQQEDSAVYLCASCLQTSEETQYFGPGTRLLVL.